This TCR beta chain was captured in a study of blood T cell repertoires in COVID-19. This CDR3 is built from 14 residues. Trimming took off 6 bases at V and 4 bases at J, with 16 bases between the two ends. Per the germline V gene, CDR1 is MNHNY and CDR2 is SVGAGI (reference sequence). Libraries were prepared by immunoSEQ multiplex PCR; TCRdb keeps only in-frame clonotypes and omits some of them. The sample lists about 310,000 clones; about nine tenths were seen once. The sequencing input was PBMCs or T cells enriched from blood (not recorded which). V gene TRBV6-6 combines with J gene TRBJ2-7; a weak D match, TRBD1 (5 bases). The sequence was collected from a man between 60 and 75 years old who had recovered from COVID-19. CDR3 coding DNA: TGTGCCAGCAGGTTTCGAGACAGTGGTTACGAGCAGTACTTC. Encoded protein: CASRFRDSGYEQYF.